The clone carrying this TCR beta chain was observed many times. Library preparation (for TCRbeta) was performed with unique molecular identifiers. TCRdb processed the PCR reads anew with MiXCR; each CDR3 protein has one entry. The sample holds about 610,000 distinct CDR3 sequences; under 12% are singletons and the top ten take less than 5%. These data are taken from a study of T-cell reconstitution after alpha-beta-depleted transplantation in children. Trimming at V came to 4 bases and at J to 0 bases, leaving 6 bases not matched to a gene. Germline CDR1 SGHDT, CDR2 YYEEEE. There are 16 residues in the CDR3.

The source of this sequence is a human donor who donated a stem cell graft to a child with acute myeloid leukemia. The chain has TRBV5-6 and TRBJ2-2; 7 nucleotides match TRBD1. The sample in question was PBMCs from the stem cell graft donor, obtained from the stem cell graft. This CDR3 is CASSPQGFANTGELFF. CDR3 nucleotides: TGTGCCAGCAGCCCACAGGGGTTCGCGAACACCGGGGAGCTGTTTTTT.